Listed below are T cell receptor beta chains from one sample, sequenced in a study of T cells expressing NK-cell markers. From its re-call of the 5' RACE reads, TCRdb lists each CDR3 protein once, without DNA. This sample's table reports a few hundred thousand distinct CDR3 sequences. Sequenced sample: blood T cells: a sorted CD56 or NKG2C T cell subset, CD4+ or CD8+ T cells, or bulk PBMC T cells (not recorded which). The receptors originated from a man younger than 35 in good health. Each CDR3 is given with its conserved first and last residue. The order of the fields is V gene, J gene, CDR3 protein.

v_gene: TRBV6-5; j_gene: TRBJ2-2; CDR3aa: CASSYKGARTGELFF
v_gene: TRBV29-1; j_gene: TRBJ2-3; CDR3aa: CSVESQRRTDTQYF
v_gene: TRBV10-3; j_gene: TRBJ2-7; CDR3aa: CAAGALAGYEQYF
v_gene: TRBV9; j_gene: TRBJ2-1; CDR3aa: CASSPVGATFDEQFF
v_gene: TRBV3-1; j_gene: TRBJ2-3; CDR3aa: CASSNRRDTQYF
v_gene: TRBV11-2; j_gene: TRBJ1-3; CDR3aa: CASSLESPRIFSGNTIYF
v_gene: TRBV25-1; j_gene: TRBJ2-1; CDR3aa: CASSDPKGGRGGEQFF
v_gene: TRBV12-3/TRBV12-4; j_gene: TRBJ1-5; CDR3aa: CASSLGDSLNQPQHF
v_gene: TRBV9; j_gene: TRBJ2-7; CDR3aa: CASSSGPGQGLSEQYF
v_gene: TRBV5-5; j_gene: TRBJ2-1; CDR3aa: CASSFRQGRVGNEQFF
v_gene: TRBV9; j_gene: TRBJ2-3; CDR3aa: CASSVLSPGQGVTDTQYF
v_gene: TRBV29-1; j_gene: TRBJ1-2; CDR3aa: CSVEDLAAYYTF
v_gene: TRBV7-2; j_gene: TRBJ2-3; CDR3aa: CASSPQSGWGTDTQYF
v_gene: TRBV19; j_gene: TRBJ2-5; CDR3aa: CASSIAWRSETQYF
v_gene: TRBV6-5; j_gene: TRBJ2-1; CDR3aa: CASSYSTAGSYNEQFF
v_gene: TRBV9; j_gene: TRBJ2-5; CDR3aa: CASSVAYQETQYF
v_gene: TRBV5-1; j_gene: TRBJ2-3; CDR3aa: CASSLETSGGVSTDTQYF
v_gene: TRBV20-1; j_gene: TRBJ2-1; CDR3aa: CSATGYGRFNTDEQFF
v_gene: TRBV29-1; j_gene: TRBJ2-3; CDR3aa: CSVLGLAGGRTDTQYF
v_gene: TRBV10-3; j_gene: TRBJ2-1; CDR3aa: CAITWGSYNEQFF
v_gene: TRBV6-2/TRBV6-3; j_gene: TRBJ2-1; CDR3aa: CASESGLKQFF
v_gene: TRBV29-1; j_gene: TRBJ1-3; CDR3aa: CSVDYGSGNTIYF
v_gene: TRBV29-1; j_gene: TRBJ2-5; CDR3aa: CSPLTDTSDETQYF
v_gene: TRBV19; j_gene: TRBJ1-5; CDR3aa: CASSIVGQKNQPQHF